These 27 T cell receptor beta chains were all obtained from the same sample, sequenced in a study of OX40 agonist ivuxolimab in advanced cancers. The method was the immunoSEQ multiplex PCR assay. Held by TCRdb, this immuneACCESS table contains in-frame sequences only and omits some clones. Under half of the omission traces to an unresolved V gene where checked; the cause of the rest is unknown. The sample data list fewer than 25,000 clones, and 80% to 90% of these were observed just once. Clones ranked in the top ten supply roughly a sixth of the sample. The source material was CD4+ or CD8+ T cells sorted from blood, sampled in a trial of the OX40 agonist ivuxolimab. The receptors derive from an adult with an advanced solid tumor such as melanoma, head and neck, liver or kidney cancer.

The genes are TRBV2 and TRBJ2-2; D is possibly TRBD2 (6 bases). Germline loops: CDR1 SNHLY, CDR2 FYNNEI. The CDR3 runs to 15 residues. V lost 4 bases and J 3 bases, leaving 12 bases between the germline ends. The CDR3 reads CASSARGKDTGELFF. Written as DNA, the CDR3 is TGTGCCAGCAGTGCTCGCGGGAAAGACACCGGGGAGCTGTTTTTT.

The chain joins TRBV7-2 to TRBJ2-7; D perhaps matches TRBD1 (6 bases). The ends were cut back, 5 bases at V and 1 base at J, with 12 bases in the middle. The CDR3 is made up of 14 amino acids. Germline CDR1 reads SGHTA; CDR2 reads FQGNSA. CDR3 region: CASSITGTSYEQYF. The CDR3 DNA is TGTGCCAGCAGCATAACCGGGACATCCTACGAGCAGTACTTC.

The J gene is TRBJ1-5, the V gene TRBV19, with 7 bases identical to TRBD1. Germline loops: CDR1 LNHDA, CDR2 SQIVND (reference sequence). Unmatched junction bases numbered 8, after V lost 9 bases and J lost 3 bases. The CDR3 runs 14 residues. The CDR3 DNA follows: TGTGCCAGCGCGAGGGGACAGCTCAATCAGCCCCAGCATTTT. As protein: CASARGQLNQPQHF.

The rearrangement links TRBV2 to TRBJ1-4, with TRBD1 as a possible D gene (5 bases). This CDR3 is built from 15 residues. V was pared by 4 bases and J by 8 bases, with 17 bases between. The germline V gene encodes CDR1 SNHLY and CDR2 FYNNEI. The CDR3 sequence: CASSASGGYDEKLFF. CDR3 sequence (DNA): TGTGCCAGCAGTGCATCCGGGGGGTATGACGAAAAACTGTTTTTT.

This clone was seen a handful of times. The same CDR3 is also encoded by other DNA sequences in this sample. J is TRBJ2-7 and V is TRBV7-9; maybe TRBD1 (6 bases). Trimming stripped 5 bases from V and 6 bases from J, with 14 bases between. This CDR3 comprises 13 residues. The germline V gene has CDR1 SEHNR and CDR2 FQNEAQ (reference sequence). The CDR3 region is CASSGGRGGEQYF. The CDR3 nucleotides read TGTGCCAGCAGCGGGGGCAGGGGTGGCGAGCAGTACTTC.

The J gene is TRBJ1-1, the V gene TRBV5-4; D call uncertain. Germline-derived CDR1 and CDR2 are SGHNT and YYREEE (reference sequence). This CDR3 spans 13 amino acids. Deletions cut 3 bases from V and 5 bases from J, with 11 bases between. The CDR3 bases are TGTGCCAGCAGCTGGAACCTTCGAACTGAAGCTTTCTTT. Amino acids: CASSWNLRTEAFF.

The chain employs TRBV6-4 and TRBJ1-5; no reliable D call. This CDR3 has 15 amino acids. Per germline, CDR1 MRHNA and CDR2 SNTAGT. Between the trimmed V and J ends, which lost 6 bases and 0 bases, there was a span of 12 bases. The CDR3: CASSATHNSNQPQHF. CDR3 bases: TGTGCCAGCAGCGCTACACACAATAGCAATCAGCCCCAGCATTTT.

The table lists this clone with a few counts. V gene TRBV29-1 combines with J gene TRBJ2-1; either TRBD1 or TRBD2 may supply D (5 bases each). Germline V gene lookup returns CDR1 SQVTM and CDR2 ANQGSEA. There are 13 residues in the CDR3. Trimming left V 0 bases short and J 9 bases short, with 12 bases between. The DNA of the CDR3 is TGCAGCGTTGAAGATAAGGCGAGGGGTGAGCAGTTCTTC. This gives the protein CSVEDKARGEQFF.

The chain is built from TRBV7-2 and TRBJ2-5; possible D gene TRBD1, 5 bases. The V gene lost 1 base and the J gene lost 1 base, with 7 bases spanning the gap. CDR3 length equals 14 residues. Germline assignment: CDR1 SGHTA and CDR2 FQGNSA. In nucleotides, the CDR3 is TGTGCCAGCAGCTTAGTTACAGGCCAAGAGACCCAGTACTTC. This encodes CASSLVTGQETQYF.

This chain connects TRBV5-1 to TRBJ1-1, with a tentative D call TRBD1 (5 bases). The CDR3 is made up of 15 amino acids. The V end was cut by 5 bases, the J end by 0 bases, with 14 bases between. Germline CDR1 reads SGHRS; CDR2 reads YFSETQ. CDR3 nucleotides: TGCGCCAGCAGTCTCCAGGGAGGGATGAACACTGAAGCTTTCTTT. It codes for CASSLQGGMNTEAFF.

The chain links TRBV15 to TRBJ2-5; 8 bases are a match to TRBD2. Germline V CDR1 and CDR2: LNHNV, YYDKDF (reference sequence). The CDR3 runs 16 residues. The junction had 14 bases not matched to a gene; V was cut back by 6 bases and J by 5 bases. CDR3 nucleotides: TGTGCCACCAGACCCGGGACTAGGGACTCGGGTGAGACCCAGTACTTC. It yields the protein CATRPGTRDSGETQYF.

The rearrangement uses TRBV15 and TRBJ1-2; 8 positions match TRBD1. This CDR3 has 15 amino acids. Germline CDR1 and CDR2: LNHNV and YYDKDF (reference sequence). J gave up 5 bases and V 0 bases, and 5 bases lay outside the gene matches. CDR3 region: CATSRERGQAYGYTF. DNA for the CDR3: TGTGCCACCAGCAGAGAGAGGGGACAGGCGTATGGCTACACCTTC.

The rearrangement uses TRBV7-8 and TRBJ2-3, with 10 bases that match TRBD2. Germline assignment: CDR1 SGHVS and CDR2 FQNEAQ. V shed 1 base and J 5 bases; nucleotides not matched to a gene: 6. This CDR3 spans 16 amino acids. CDR3 region: CASSLGAGGPGDTQYF. In DNA, the CDR3 is TGTGCCAGCAGCTTAGGAGCGGGGGGGCCCGGAGATACGCAGTATTTT.

This clone has only one observation. The chain joins TRBV19 to TRBJ2-7; D ambiguous. The V gene lost 6 bases and the J gene lost 3 bases, with 12 bases spanning the gap. Germline assignment: CDR1 LNHDA and CDR2 SQIVND (reference sequence). There are 13 residues in the CDR3. CDR3 DNA: TGTGCCAGTAGCCCGGACGGTTACTACGAGCAGTACTTC. Translating it yields CASSPDGYYEQYF. Full variable domain (missing parts from reference TRBV19 and TRBJ2-7): DGGITQSPKYLFRKEGQNVTLSCEQNLNHDAMYWYRQDPGQGLRLIYYSQIVNDFQKGDIAEGYSVSREKKESFPLTVTSAQKNPTAFYLCASSPDGYYEQYFGPGTRLTVT.

The chain uses TRBV6-5 and TRBJ1-2; D is perhaps TRBD1 (6 bases). V dropped 2 bases and J dropped 5 bases, with 15 bases sitting between them. There are 15 residues in the CDR3. Germline lookup yields CDR1 MNHEY and CDR2 SVGAGI. For the CDR3, the DNA is TGTGCCAGCAGTTACGGCCTGGACAGAAATTATGGCTACACCTTC. Translating it yields CASSYGLDRNYGYTF.

The gene calls are TRBV19 and TRBJ1-5, with 10 bases aligning to TRBD1. The germline V gene has CDR1 LNHDA and CDR2 SQIVND (reference sequence). V trimming: 5 bases; J trimming: 3 bases; junction bases outside the gene matches: 7. The CDR3 is 16 residues long. The CDR3 loop is CASSGRDRGNNQPQHF. The CDR3 DNA reads as TGTGCCAGTAGTGGAAGGGACAGGGGAAACAATCAGCCCCAGCATTTT.

With respect to this clone: Other DNA sequences in the sample encode the same CDR3. The V and J genes are TRBV4-3 and TRBJ1-3; possible D gene TRBD1, 5 bases. The CDR3 covers 14 residues. V lost 1 base, J lost 4 bases, and 8 bases lay in between. Germline V gives CDR1 LGHNA, CDR2 YSLEER. The CDR3 DNA reads as TGCGCCAGCAGCCAAGGGGCAGGGGGAAACACCATATATTTT. Its protein product is CASSQGAGGNTIYF.

The chain links TRBV18 to TRBJ2-5, with D unresolved. The CDR3 length is 14 residues. V lost 1 base and J 1 base, leaving 7 bases between the germline ends. Germline-derived CDR1 and CDR2 are KGHSH and LQKENI. This chain's CDR3 is CASSPLELQETQYF. CDR3 coding DNA: TGTGCCAGCTCACCACTGGAGCTCCAAGAGACCCAGTACTTC.

The J gene is TRBJ2-1, the V gene TRBV7-3; 10 bases are shared with TRBD2. This CDR3 is 18 amino acids long. Per the germline V gene, CDR1 is SGHTA and CDR2 is FQGTGA. Germline trimming cut 1 base from V and 4 bases from J; bases unmatched to any gene: 10. CDR3: CASSLIGRLGLAYNEQFF. In nucleotides, the CDR3 is TGTGCCAGCAGCTTAATCGGACGTCTGGGACTAGCGTACAATGAGCAGTTCTTC.

The genes are TRBV11-1 and TRBJ2-5; 9 bases map to TRBD1. This CDR3 comprises 18 residues. The germline V gene encodes CDR1 SGHAT and CDR2 FQDESV (reference sequence). The V and J ends lost 2 bases and 5 bases, in that order; junction bases with no gene match: 15. The DNA of the CDR3 is TGTGCCAGCAGCTTAAATCCCCCGGGACAGGGACTTCTGGAGACCCAGTACTTC. It codes for CASSLNPPGQGLLETQYF.

This sequence joins TRBV4-2 and TRBJ2-2, with TRBD1 matching 9 bases. The junction had 4 bases not matched to a gene; V was cut back by 4 bases and J by 1 base. The CDR3 spans 16 residues. The germline V gene encodes CDR1 LGHNA and CDR2 YNFKEQ. For the CDR3, the DNA is TGTGCCAGCAGCCTGCGACAGGGGGTGAACACCGGGGAGCTGTTTTTT. Translation: CASSLRQGVNTGELFF.

V usage is TRBV7-9 and J usage is TRBJ1-4; maybe TRBD1 (6 bases). The CDR3 length is 17 residues. The germline gives CDR1 SEHNR, CDR2 FQNEAQ (reference sequence). V was trimmed by 6 bases and J by 0 bases, leaving 17 bases between them. The CDR3 protein is CASRPSTGASTNEKLFF. In DNA form, the CDR3 reads TGTGCCAGCAGGCCAAGCACGGGGGCCTCAACTAATGAAAAACTGTTTTTT. Full variable domain (outside the CDR3, taken from reference TRBV7-9 and TRBJ1-4): DTGVSQNPRHKITKRGQNVTFRCDPISEHNRLYWYRQTLGQGPEFLTYFQNEAQLEKSRLLSDRFSAERPKGSFSTLEIQRTEQGDSAMYLCASRPSTGASTNEKLFFGSGTQLSVL.

This sequence joins TRBV4-1 and TRBJ1-2; D is uncertain. The CDR3 totals 16 residues. Between the trimmed V and J ends, which lost 4 bases and 0 bases, there was a span of 15 bases. Per the germline V gene, CDR1 is MGHRA and CDR2 is YSYEKL. The CDR3: CASSRGGSSPNYGYTF. The CDR3 bases are TGCGCCAGCAGCCGGGGTGGGAGCTCCCCTAACTATGGCTACACCTTC.

The chain employs TRBV2 and TRBJ2-7; either TRBD1 or TRBD2 may supply D (7 bases each). Trimming left V 3 bases short and J 0 bases short, with 9 bases between. In germline, CDR1 is SNHLY, CDR2 FYNNEI. The CDR3 covers 14 residues. CDR3 residues: CASSDRGGSYEQYF. The CDR3 coding sequence is TGTGCCAGCAGTGACAGGGGGGGCTCCTACGAGCAGTACTTC.

The chain joins TRBV21-1 to TRBJ2-5; the D segment call TRBD1 is taken from the table without a DNA check. TRBV21-1 is a listed pseudogene. This CDR3 has 18 amino acids. CDR3 residues: CASSKGTGPDRGRETQYF. The CDR3 DNA reads TGTGCCAGCAGCAAGGGTACGGGCCCGGACAGGGGCCGGGAGACCCAGTACTTC.

V and J are TRBV19 and TRBJ1-1; the D is unclear. The V and J ends lost 0 bases and 1 base respectively, with 6 bases between them. CDR1 LNHDA and CDR2 SQIVND come from the germline V gene (reference sequence). The CDR3 loop spans 14 amino acids. The DNA for the CDR3 is TGTGCCAGTAGTATAGAGACCTGGAACACTGAAGCTTTCTTT. Protein sequence: CASSIETWNTEAFF.

The rearrangement joins TRBV2 to TRBJ2-3, with D unresolved. With 8 bases removed from V and 1 base from J, the gap between germline ends came to 10 bases. Germline V lookup: CDR1 SNHLY, CDR2 FYNNEI. CDR3 length: 13 residues. CDR3 in DNA: TGTGCCAGCCTACCCAGGCGCACAGATACGCAGTATTTT. Residues: CASLPRRTDTQYF.